Ten or more counts support the clone carrying this T cell receptor (beta chain). Its antigen is still unknown. The data belong to a study of identical twins. Overall study results and limits: Abundant beta clonotypes from cord blood bore fewer insertions; memory repertoires lacked this pattern.

MiXCR, applied by TCRdb to the 5' RACE reads, yields one record per CDR3 protein. This sample yields 750,000 to 950,000 distinct CDR3 sequences, of which 10% to 15% are seen a single time; about 1.5% belongs to the top ten. V shed 6 bases and J shed 2 bases, with 16 bases lying between them. CDR3 length equals 15 residues. The data were also submitted as part of a second study, on yellow fever vaccine responses in identical twins. That work states: Reported findings indicate that twins' vaccine T cell responses seemed partially convergent, partially personalized.

The sequenced sample was PBMCs. The chain carries TRBV12-3 or TRBV12-4 and TRBJ1-1; tentatively, D is TRBD1 (5 bases). The receptor's source is a woman under 30 in good health. The CDR3 here is CASRRDSLDNTEAFF. CDR3 DNA sequence: TGTGCCAGCAGGCGGGACTCCTTAGATAACACTGAAGCTTTCTTT.